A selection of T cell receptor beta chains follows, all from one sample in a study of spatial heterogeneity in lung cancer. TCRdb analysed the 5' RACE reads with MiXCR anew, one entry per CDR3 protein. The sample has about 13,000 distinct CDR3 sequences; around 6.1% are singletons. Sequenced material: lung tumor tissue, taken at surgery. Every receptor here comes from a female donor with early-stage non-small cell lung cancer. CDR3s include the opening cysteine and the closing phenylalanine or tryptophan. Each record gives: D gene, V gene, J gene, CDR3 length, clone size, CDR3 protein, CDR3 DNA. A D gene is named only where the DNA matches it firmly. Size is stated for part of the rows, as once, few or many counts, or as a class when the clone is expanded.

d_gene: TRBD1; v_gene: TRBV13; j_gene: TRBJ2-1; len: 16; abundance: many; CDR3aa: CASSYRQGGIYNEQFF; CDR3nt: TGTGCCAGCAGCTATCGACAGGGGGGGATTTACAATGAGCAGTTCTTC
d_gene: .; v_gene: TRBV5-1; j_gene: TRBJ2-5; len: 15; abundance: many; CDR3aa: CASSLDGQPTETQYF; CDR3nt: TGCGCCAGCAGCTTGGACGGACAGCCGACAGAGACCCAGTACTTC
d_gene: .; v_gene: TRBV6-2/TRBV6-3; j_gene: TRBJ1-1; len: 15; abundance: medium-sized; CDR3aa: CASSLSGWGATEAFF; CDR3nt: TGTGCCAGCAGCCTTTCCGGATGGGGGGCCACTGAAGCTTTCTTT
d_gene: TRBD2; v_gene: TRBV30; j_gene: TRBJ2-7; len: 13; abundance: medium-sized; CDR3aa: CARLTSGSHEQYF; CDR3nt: TGTGCCCGCCTAACTAGCGGGAGTCACGAGCAGTACTTC
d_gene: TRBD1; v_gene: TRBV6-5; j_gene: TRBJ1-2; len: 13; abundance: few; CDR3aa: CASSPTGGGGYTF; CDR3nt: TGTGCCAGCAGTCCCACAGGGGGGGGAGGCTACACCTTC
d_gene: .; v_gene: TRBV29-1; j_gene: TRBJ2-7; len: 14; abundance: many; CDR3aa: CSPPRRGHSYEQYF; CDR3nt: TGCAGCCCCCCTCGGAGGGGCCACTCCTACGAGCAGTACTTC
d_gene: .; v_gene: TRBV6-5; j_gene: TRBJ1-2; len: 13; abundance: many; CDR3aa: CASSYAEYYGYTF; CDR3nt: TGTGCCAGCAGTTACGCCGAGTACTATGGCTACACCTTC
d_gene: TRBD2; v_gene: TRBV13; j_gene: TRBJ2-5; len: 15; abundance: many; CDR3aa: CASSLSGRGEETQYF; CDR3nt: TGTGCCAGCAGCCTTAGCGGGAGAGGGGAAGAGACCCAGTACTTC
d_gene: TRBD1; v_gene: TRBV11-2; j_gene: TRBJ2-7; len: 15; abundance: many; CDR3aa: CASSSPGQGAYEQYF; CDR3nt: TGTGCCAGCAGCTCTCCGGGACAGGGGGCCTACGAGCAGTACTTC
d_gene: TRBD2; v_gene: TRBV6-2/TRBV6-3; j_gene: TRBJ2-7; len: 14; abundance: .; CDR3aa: CAISTSGVNYEQYF; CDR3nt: TGTGCCATCTCTACTAGCGGGGTAAACTACGAGCAGTACTTC
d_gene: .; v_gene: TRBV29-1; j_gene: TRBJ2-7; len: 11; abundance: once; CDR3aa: CSVGDPYEQYF; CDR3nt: TGCAGCGTTGGGGACCCCTACGAGCAGTACTTC
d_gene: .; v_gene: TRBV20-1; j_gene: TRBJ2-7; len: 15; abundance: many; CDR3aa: CSANRFGGLGNEQYF; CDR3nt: TGCAGTGCCAACCGCTTCGGGGGATTGGGGAACGAGCAGTACTTC
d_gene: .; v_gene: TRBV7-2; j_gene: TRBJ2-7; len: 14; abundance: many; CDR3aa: CASSLVGGFDEQYF; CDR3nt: TGTGCCAGCAGCTTAGTCGGAGGTTTCGACGAGCAGTACTTC
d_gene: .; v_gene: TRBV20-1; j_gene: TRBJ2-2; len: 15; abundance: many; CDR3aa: CSARVPPGWTGELFF; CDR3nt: TGCAGTGCTAGAGTCCCCCCGGGGTGGACCGGGGAGCTGTTTTTT
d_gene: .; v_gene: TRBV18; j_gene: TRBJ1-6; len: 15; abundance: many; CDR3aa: CASSPQGRGEAPLHF; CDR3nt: TGTGCCAGCTCGCCACAGGGTCGCGGGGAGGCACCCCTCCACTTT
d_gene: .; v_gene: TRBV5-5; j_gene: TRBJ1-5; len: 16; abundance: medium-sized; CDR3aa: CASSLRPDYSNQPQHF; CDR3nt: TGTGCCAGCAGCTTGCGGCCTGACTATAGCAATCAGCCCCAGCATTTT
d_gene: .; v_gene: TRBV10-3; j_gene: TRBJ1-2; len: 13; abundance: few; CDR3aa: CAISESGDYGYTF; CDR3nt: TGTGCCATCAGTGAGTCAGGAGATTATGGCTACACCTTC